This T cell receptor (beta chain) was profiled in a study of CD8+ T cells in alopecia areata. The germline CDR1 and CDR2 sequences are SQVTM and ANQGSEA. The CDR3 has 11 residues. Trimming removed 7 bases from V and 7 bases from J, with 11 bases in between. cDNA reverse transcribed from extracted RNA served as the sequencing template. Profiled with immunoSEQ multiplex PCR; TCRdb holds only in-frame clones, not every one. The repertoire has about 200,000 clones, roughly 56% of them found once; the top ten carry roughly 5%. The J gene is TRBJ2-1, the V gene TRBV29-1, with D possibly called TRBD1 or TRBD2 (5 bases each). Sequences were obtained from CD8+ T cells sorted from blood. The sequence was obtained from a human donor in good health. The CDR3 sequence: CSALRGNEQFF. The CDR3 DNA sequence: TGCAGCGCCCTGAGGGGTAATGAGCAGTTCTTC.